The T cell receptor (beta chain) under discussion was sequenced for a study of blood T cell repertoires in COVID-19. Methods used by the authors: By means of reference gene primer amplification, nucleated cell counts were estimated. Profiled with immunoSEQ multiplex PCR; TCRdb holds only in-frame clones, not every one. V and J calls and clone size follow that table, whereas D and trimming were derived from the DNA. The table has fewer than 200,000 clones, about 89% seen once; the top ten hold approximately 2.7%. J was trimmed by 2 bases and V by 3 bases; bases with no gene match: 10. The CDR3 loop spans 18 amino acids. Germline V gene data show CDR1 as SGHVS and CDR2 as FQNEAQ.

The source is a man aged 40-50 years with active or convalescent COVID-19. The material sequenced was peripheral blood. The genes are TRBV7-8 and TRBJ2-2; 9 nucleotides agree with TRBD2. CDR3 nucleotides: TGTGCCAGCAGCTTCCGGCGACTAGCGGTTCAAAACACCGGGGAGCTGTTTTTT. Translated: CASSFRRLAVQNTGELFF.